A selection of T cell receptor beta chains follows, all from one sample in a study of blood T cells in healthy people across ages. Using its own MiXCR run on the 5' RACE reads, TCRdb lists one record per CDR3 protein. The sample shows some 1 million distinct CDR3 sequences, over 35% of them seen only once. Sequenced input: blood. These receptors originate from an older woman in good health. The CDR3 runs from the conserved cysteine through the conserved F or W. A D gene is named only where the DNA matches it firmly. Clone size appears in some rows only: once, few, many, or a class for an expanded clone.

j_call v_call clone_size d_call cdr3_nt cdr3_aa
TRBJ2-4 TRBV18 . . TGTGCCAGCTCACCGCCGACTAGTACCTGGGGGCAGTACTTC CASSPPTSTWGQYF
TRBJ2-1 TRBV27 . TRBD1 TGTGCCAGCAGTTACAGGGGTGCTGAGCAGTTCTTC CASSYRGAEQFF
TRBJ2-7 TRBV4-2 . . TGTGCCGGCAGCCAAGAAGAAAAATACGAGCAGTACTTC CAGSQEEKYEQYF
TRBJ2-5 TRBV15 . . TGTGCCACCAGCACCTTCGGGGGCGCGGACCAAGAGACCCAGTACTTC CATSTFGGADQETQYF
TRBJ1-2 TRBV5-1 . . TGCGCCAGCAGCTCCTCCCCTGGAAGACTCAACTATGGCTACACCTTC CASSSSPGRLNYGYTF
TRBJ2-7 TRBV6-5 . . TGTGCCAGCAGTCAAACAGGGCCCTCCTACAATGAGCAGTACTTC CASSQTGPSYNEQYF
TRBJ1-2 TRBV9 . TRBD1 TGTGCCAGCACCCAAGGCGGTACGGGACAGGGGTTTGGCTACACCTTC CASTQGGTGQGFGYTF
TRBJ2-7 TRBV20-1 . TRBD2 TGCAGTGCTGAAATGGCGGGAGGCCACTTCGAGCAGTACTTC CSAEMAGGHFEQYF
TRBJ1-2 TRBV20-1 few . TGCAGTGCTAGAGATCTCCATAAGGAACTCTATGGCTACACCTTC CSARDLHKELYGYTF
TRBJ1-5 TRBV20-1 . . TGCAGTGCTTCCACAGGTGCGTTAAGCAATCAGCCCCAGCATTTT CSASTGALSNQPQHF
TRBJ1-2 TRBV7-9 once . TGTGCCAGCAGCTCTCCAGGGGCCTCTGGCTACACCTTC CASSSPGASGYTF